This T cell receptor (beta chain) was sequenced in a study of human T cells and chemical hapten exposure. This CDR3 spans 13 amino acids. The germline V gene encodes CDR1 SGHRS and CDR2 YFSETQ. With 2 bases removed from V and 8 bases from J, the gap between germline ends came to 8 bases. This clonotype was found many times. TCRdb re-derived calls from the RACE reads in MiXCR, one entry per CDR3 protein. The sample yields approximately 320,000 distinct CDR3 sequences, roughly 6% seen once. The sample's time point: pre-sensitization, week 0. Treatment of the sample: therapeutic diphenylcyclopropenone sensitization with weekly scalp DPC.

Sequenced material: whole blood, taken in connection with sensitization to the hapten diphenylcyclopropenone (DPC). The rearrangement uses TRBV5-1 and TRBJ1-6; D is unclear. This TCR derives from a woman aged 18 to 35 with alopecia areata. Some clones in this sample may be carry-over from other donors' samples. The DNA for the CDR3 is TGCGCCAGCAGCTTCGTAGTCGATTCACCCCTCCACTTT. It codes for CASSFVVDSPLHF.